Reported below is one T cell receptor (beta chain). The target antigen is unknown. The sequence runs out 3 residues before the end of the CDR3; the remainder is reconstructed from the germline J gene. The sample belongs to a study of T cells in women clearing cervical HPV infection. Overall study findings and caveats: Cases and controls were distinguished at AUC 0.65 to 0.85 by richness and V genes. CIN3+ cases had significantly higher TCR repertoire richness than controls, but evenness did not differ.

Using immunoSEQ multiplex PCR, the repertoire was profiled, and TCRdb retains in-frame clones only, with some absent. This sample's table reports about 31,000 clones. This CDR3 region has 14 residues. Looked up from germline, CDR1 is SEHNR and CDR2 is FQNEAQ (reference sequence). V lost 4 bases and J 4 bases, leaving 13 bases between the germline ends. The receptor was isolated from a woman aged 18 to 75 with a cervical HPV16 infection that either progressed to CIN3+ or cleared (not recorded which). This chain links TRBV7-9 with TRBJ1-1, with D unclear. Sequenced material: blood buffy coat. CDR3 protein: CASSSGLEGTEAFF. The CDR3 DNA, read in part, is TGTGCCAGCAGCTCCGGCCTCGAGGGCACTGAA.